The 24 T cell receptor beta chains given below trace back to one sample, sequenced in a study of cytomegalovirus exposure and HLA in healthy donors. Clones were read by immunoSEQ multiplex PCR, and TCRdb kept only the in-frame ones, dropping some. The data show tens of thousands of clones, 70% to 90% seen once. The source material was PBMCs. The receptors originated from a woman between 18 and 29 years old in good health and CMV-seropositive.

The V call is TRBV27, the J call TRBJ1-5; 12 positions match TRBD1. CDR1 and CDR2 (germline): MNHEY, SMNVEV (reference sequence). CDR3 length: 18 amino acids. The ends lost 3 bases at V and 2 bases at J; junction bases unmatched: 8. The CDR3 coding sequence is TGTGCCAGCAGTTTTTCCGGGACAGGGGGCTTTCGCAATCAGCCCCAGCATTTT. Translation gives CASSFSGTGGFRNQPQHF.

A few counts support this clone. J is TRBJ2-1 and V is TRBV9; the D is unclear. Germline V gene sequence: CDR1 SGDLS, CDR2 YYNGEE. V was clipped by 0 bases and J by 0 bases, with 7 bases between them. The CDR3 runs to 15 residues. The CDR3 DNA is TGTGCCAGCAGCGTAGTTGCGGACTCCTACAATGAGCAGTTCTTC. Protein product: CASSVVADSYNEQFF.

This sequence joins TRBV2 and TRBJ2-2; D possibly corresponds to TRBD2 (6 bases). CDR3 length equals 14 residues. Trimming removed 8 bases from V and 4 bases from J, with 14 bases in between. From germline, CDR1 is SNHLY and CDR2 FYNNEI. The CDR3: CASLPRGPTGELFF. Written as DNA, the CDR3 is TGTGCCAGCCTACCGCGGGGTCCCACCGGGGAGCTGTTTTTT.

This clone was observed a handful of times. This chain connects TRBV5-4 to TRBJ2-7; D may be TRBD1 (6 bases). This CDR3 region has 13 residues. Germline CDR1 reads SGHNT; CDR2 reads YYREEE (reference sequence). The ends were cut back, 9 bases at V and 0 bases at J, with 13 bases in the middle. The CDR3 loop is CATRQASSYEQYF. The CDR3 coding sequence is TGTGCCACCAGACAGGCGAGCTCCTACGAGCAGTACTTC.

The CDR3 coding sequence is TGCGCCAGCAGCCAAGATAGCGGGGGCCTTGGGAATGAGCAGTTCTTC. Protein sequence: CASSQDSGGLGNEQFF. The rearrangement links TRBV4-3 to TRBJ2-1; TRBD2 agrees at 9 bases. With 0 bases clipped from V and 7 bases from J, the junction kept 7 bases outside the gene matches. In germline, CDR1 is LGHNA, CDR2 YSLEER. This CDR3 has 16 amino acids.

This chain connects TRBV9 to TRBJ2-7; D is unclear. V was shortened by 4 bases and J by 0 bases, with 14 bases between the two germline ends. Germline V CDR1 and CDR2: SGDLS, YYNGEE. The CDR3 totals 15 residues. In DNA, the CDR3 is TGTGCCAGCAGCTTCCAGACGGAGAGCTCCTACGAGCAGTACTTC. This codes for CASSFQTESSYEQYF.

The chain uses TRBV10-3 and TRBJ2-5; D might be TRBD1 (6 bases). Trimming took 4 bases from V and 4 from J, leaving 10 bases between them. Germline CDR1 reads ENHRY; CDR2 reads SYGVKD. The CDR3 spans 13 residues. The CDR3 sequence: CAISGQVLETQYF. The CDR3 DNA follows: TGTGCCATCAGTGGACAGGTATTAGAGACCCAGTACTTC.

This chain uses TRBV13 with TRBJ2-4; 11 bases align to TRBD1. CDR1 is PRHDT, CDR2 FYEKMQ, per germline (reference sequence). The trim removed 4 bases at V and 1 base at J, leaving 6 bases unmatched. The CDR3 contains 17 residues. The CDR3 bases are TGTGCCAGCAGCTCAAAGGGACAGGGGGGCGCCAAAAACATTCAGTACTTC. Residues: CASSSKGQGGAKNIQYF.

The gene calls are TRBV7-2 and TRBJ2-2; D perhaps matches TRBD1 (6 bases). V was shortened by 5 bases and J by 4 bases, with 17 bases between the two germline ends. This CDR3 is built from 16 residues. Germline CDR1 is SGHTA and CDR2 is FQGNSA. The CDR3 region is CASSRRQMGATGELFF. CDR3 in DNA: TGTGCCAGCAGCCGAAGACAGATGGGGGCCACCGGGGAGCTGTTTTTT.

The chain employs TRBV7-9 and TRBJ2-2; D is uncertain. The CDR3 totals 13 residues. The V end was cut by 2 bases, the J end by 4 bases, with 5 bases between. The germline V gene has CDR1 SEHNR and CDR2 FQNEAQ (reference sequence). CDR3 protein: CASSLSITGELFF. The DNA for the CDR3 is TGTGCCAGCAGCTTATCTATCACCGGGGAGCTGTTTTTT.

This clone has a handful of counts. This chain connects TRBV5-4 to TRBJ1-2, with TRBD1 matching over 8 bases. J was trimmed by 8 bases and V by 4 bases; bases with no gene match: 13. The CDR3 length is 15 residues. Germline V gene sequence: CDR1 SGHNT, CDR2 YYREEE (reference sequence). This CDR3 is CASSHSGQGVGGYTF. The CDR3 bases are TGTGCCAGCAGCCACAGCGGACAGGGCGTCGGCGGCTACACCTTC.

The chain combines TRBV19 with TRBJ1-3; D call uncertain. V was shortened by 3 bases and J by 0 bases, with 6 bases between the two germline ends. Germline V gene data show CDR1 as LNHDA and CDR2 as SQIVND (reference sequence). The CDR3 extends over 14 amino acids. The CDR3 sequence is CASSIRGSGNTIYF. The CDR3 DNA reads as TGTGCCAGTAGTATTCGGGGCTCTGGAAACACCATATATTTT.

The chain has TRBV15 and TRBJ2-2; TRBD2 is a possible D gene (6 bases). The V end lost 5 bases, the J end lost 5 bases, and 18 bases lay between the germline ends. The CDR3 runs to 16 residues. Germline V lookup: CDR1 LNHNV, CDR2 YYDKDF (reference sequence). The CDR3 reads CATSPARGMRTGELFF. The CDR3 nucleotides read TGTGCCACCAGCCCTGCCCGGGGGATGAGGACCGGGGAGCTGTTTTTT.

V is TRBV10-2 and J is TRBJ1-5; D is perhaps TRBD1 (5 bases). Trimming removed 7 bases from V and 0 bases from J, with 13 bases in between. The CDR3 runs to 15 residues. Germline V gene data show CDR1 as WSHSY and CDR2 as SAAADI. For the CDR3, the DNA is TGCGCCAGCAAAATTGACAGTAATAGCAATCAGCCCCAGCATTTT. Its protein product is CASKIDSNSNQPQHF.

The count of this clone is one. The chain is built from TRBV4-2 and TRBJ1-2; 9 nucleotides align to TRBD1. Per the germline V gene, CDR1 is LGHNA and CDR2 is YNFKEQ. V lost 3 bases, J lost 4 bases, and 12 bases stayed unmatched. The CDR3 is made up of 17 amino acids. CDR3 bases: TGTGCCAGCAGCCACCTAGAAACCCCGGGACAGGGCTATGGCTACACCTTC. Protein: CASSHLETPGQGYGYTF.

The V and J genes are TRBV2 and TRBJ2-5; 8 nucleotides agree with TRBD1. This CDR3 region has 18 residues. Germline V gene data show CDR1 as SNHLY and CDR2 as FYNNEI. Germline trimming cut 5 bases from V and 4 bases from J; bases unmatched to any gene: 18. The CDR3 loop is CASSTRRAATGARETQYF. For the CDR3, the DNA is TGTGCCAGCAGTACCAGAAGGGCCGCGACAGGGGCTCGAGAGACCCAGTACTTC.

This chain connects TRBV19 to TRBJ2-1; weak D call: TRBD1 (6 bases). This CDR3 spans 14 amino acids. Trimming stripped 1 base from V and 6 bases from J, with 10 bases between. Germline CDR1 is LNHDA and CDR2 is SQIVND (reference sequence). The CDR3 loop is CASSIATGSNEQFF. CDR3 coding DNA: TGTGCCAGTAGTATAGCAACAGGGTCCAATGAGCAGTTCTTC.

CDR3 bases: TGTGCCAGCAGCTCCTTTGGACAGGGTTTCCAAGAGACCCAGTACTTC. It translates to CASSSFGQGFQETQYF. The chain is built from TRBV7-2 and TRBJ2-5; 8 bases are a match to TRBD1. Germline CDR1 SGHTA, CDR2 FQGNSA. CDR3 size: 16 residues. The junction had 8 bases not matched to a gene; V was cut back by 4 bases and J by 1 base.

The J gene is TRBJ2-2, the V gene TRBV2, with TRBD2 as a possible D gene (5 bases). This CDR3 is built from 16 residues. The V gene lost 4 bases and the J gene lost 0 bases, with 12 bases spanning the gap. The germline V gene has CDR1 SNHLY and CDR2 FYNNEI. The DNA of the CDR3 is TGTGCCAGCAGTGTGCCGGAGGAGGCGAACACCGGGGAGCTGTTTTTT. As protein: CASSVPEEANTGELFF.

V usage is TRBV28 and J usage is TRBJ1-2; D is uncertain. The CDR3 is 13 residues long. Germline lookup yields CDR1 MDHEN and CDR2 SYDVKM. V lost 8 bases, J lost 1 base, and 11 bases lay in between. CDR3 sequence (DNA): TGTGCCAGCGCCGACACCTATAACTATGGCTACACCTTC. Protein product: CASADTYNYGYTF.

This sequence joins TRBV4-3 and TRBJ2-7, with 8 bases fitting TRBD1. CDR1 is LGHNA, CDR2 YSLEER, per germline. Trimming at V came to 0 bases and at J to 1 base, leaving 8 bases not matched to a gene. The CDR3 is 17 amino acids. This CDR3 reads CASSQDQSGQGSYEQYF. DNA of the CDR3: TGCGCCAGCAGCCAAGATCAGTCTGGACAGGGATCCTACGAGCAGTACTTC.

The gene calls are TRBV10-3 and TRBJ2-3; possibly TRBD1 for D (5 bases). CDR1 is ENHRY, CDR2 SYGVKD, per germline. This CDR3 has 17 amino acids. V was clipped by 3 bases and J by 3 bases, with 19 bases between them. The CDR3 reads CAISDLGSGSVTDTQYF. CDR3 DNA: TGTGCCATCAGTGACCTCGGGTCAGGGTCAGTGACAGATACGCAGTATTTT.

The rearrangement uses TRBV10-3 and TRBJ1-2, with D uncertain. CDR1 ENHRY and CDR2 SYGVKD come from the germline V gene. The CDR3 is 14 residues long. V lost 0 bases and J 4 bases, leaving 9 bases between the germline ends. The CDR3 region has the DNA TGTGCCATCAGTGAGTCTGGGCAGTCCTATGGCTACACCTTC. This codes for CAISESGQSYGYTF.

The genes are TRBV7-2 and TRBJ2-3, with 12 nucleotides matching TRBD2. Germline V gives CDR1 SGHTA, CDR2 FQGNSA. The CDR3 contains 16 residues. J lost 5 bases, V lost 6 bases, and 9 bases had no gene match. CDR3 nucleotide sequence: TGTGCCAGCAGTCTAGCGGGGGGGGCTCTGGTAGATACGCAGTATTTT. The encoded protein is CASSLAGGALVDTQYF.